The 13 T cell receptor beta chains below were found in one sample sequenced in a study of vaccination and CD4 T cells after COVID-19 (dated by TCRdb to 2021 to 2024). What this sample's time point label stands for: late sampling 161 to 241 days after vaccination in three convalescent patients. The library was produced with PCR. Sequencing relied on an Illumina iSeq 100. TCRdb reran the public reads through fastp at Q25 and MiXCR, keeping productive beta chains. Identical CDR3 protein sequences are pooled into one entry, listed with their most common genes and DNA. For this sample there are about 36,000 distinct CDR3 sequences; about 35% appear just once. 5.8% of the sample belongs to the ten largest clones. The sequenced sample was CD4+ T cells from blood, obtained about 7 months after SARS-CoV-2 vaccination. The source is a human donor who had recovered from COVID-19.

This clonotype was detected once. Written as DNA, the CDR3 is TGTGCCAGCAGCTTAACATTTAAATTAGGGCTCATTAATTCACCCCTCCACTTT. Translating it yields CASSLTFKLGLINSPLHF. The genes are TRBV7-2 and TRBJ1-6, with D uncertain. The V end lost 2 bases, the J end lost 6 bases, and 20 bases lay between the germline ends. The CDR3 totals 18 residues. The germline gives CDR1 SGHTA, CDR2 FQGNSA.

The chain joins TRBV6-5 to TRBJ2-5; the D is unclear. V shed 0 bases and J shed 4 bases, with 12 bases lying between them. CDR3 length: 15 amino acids. Per the germline V gene, CDR1 is MNHEY and CDR2 is SVGAGI. The CDR3 here is CASSYSLGIGETQYF. CDR3 coding DNA: TGTGCCAGCAGTTACTCGCTAGGGATAGGAGAGACCCAGTACTTC.

This clonotype was recorded a few times. The J gene is TRBJ2-5, the V gene TRBV20-1; D is perhaps TRBD1 or TRBD2 (5 bases each). Germline CDR1 reads DFQATT; CDR2 reads SNEGSKA (reference sequence). The CDR3 length is 14 residues. V lost 0 bases and J lost 3, with 11 bases in between. The CDR3 region is CSARDLRGKETQYF. In nucleotides, the CDR3 is TGCAGTGCTAGAGATCTTCGGGGCAAAGAGACCCAGTACTTC.

V gene TRBV5-5 combines with J gene TRBJ2-7; D is ambiguous. Trimming removed 2 bases from V and 1 base from J, with 10 bases in between. Germline CDR1 reads SGHKS; CDR2 reads YYEKEE (reference sequence). The CDR3 spans 14 residues. CDR3 protein: CASSFLTPSYEQYF. CDR3 nucleotides: TGTGCCAGCAGCTTTCTAACTCCTTCCTACGAGCAGTACTTC.

The chain links TRBV20-1 to TRBJ1-1, with TRBD1 as a possible D gene (5 bases). CDR1 and CDR2 (germline): DFQATT, SNEGSKA (reference sequence). The CDR3 has 15 residues. With 0 bases removed from V and 4 bases from J, the gap between germline ends came to 15 bases. CDR3 DNA sequence: TGCAGTGCTAGAGATCTGACAGCAGATAGCACTGAAGCTTTCTTT. It is translated as CSARDLTADSTEAFF.

As concerns this clonotype: The junction differs from germline at one of its ends, possibly a read error. The chain joins TRBV7-9 to TRBJ2-1, with 7 bases aligning to TRBD2. The CDR3 has 13 residues. Germline CDR1 and CDR2: SEHNR and FQNEAQ (reference sequence). The CDR3 nucleotides read TGTGCCAGCACCTTAAGCGGGAAAGTTGAGCAGTTCTTC. Protein: CASTLSGKVEQFF. The whole variable domain, remainder taken from reference TRBV7-9 and TRBJ2-1, is DTGVSQNPRHKITKRGQNVTFRCDPISEHNRLYWYRQTLGQGPEFLTYFQNEAQLEKSRLLSDRFSAERPKGSFSTLEIQRTEQGDSAMYLCASTLSGKVEQFFGPGTRLTVL.

This clonotype was seen once. This sequence joins TRBV25-1 and TRBJ2-3; D uncertain. Deletions cut 5 bases from V and 3 bases from J, with 6 bases between. Germline V gene data show CDR1 as MGHDK and CDR2 as SYGVNS. CDR3 length equals 12 residues. The CDR3, as DNA: TGTGCCAGCAGTCCAGAAACAGATACGCAGTATTTT. Translated, it gives CASSPETDTQYF.

The J gene is TRBJ2-3, the V gene TRBV19; D is uncertain. This CDR3 is 13 amino acids long. Looked up from germline, CDR1 is LNHDA and CDR2 is SQIVND (reference sequence). Between the trimmed V and J ends, which lost 7 bases and 3 bases, there was a span of 11 bases. The DNA of the CDR3 is TGTGCCAGTACTAGGACCAGTACAGATACGCAGTATTTT. This translates into CASTRTSTDTQYF.

The DNA of the CDR3 is TGTGCCAGCAGTTTAGGGGGACAGGGGCGAAATGGCTACACCTTC. Translated: CASSLGGQGRNGYTF. The chain is built from TRBV28 and TRBJ1-2, with 10 bases that match TRBD1. Per germline, CDR1 MDHEN and CDR2 SYDVKM. This CDR3 is built from 15 residues. After removal of 2 bases from V and 6 bases from J, the junction contained 6 bases not matched to a gene.

This clonotype turned up a few times. The CDR3 nucleotides are TGTGCCAGCAGTCGCCGGGACAGGGAGCGGGCCTATGGCTACACCTTC. Translation gives CASSRRDRERAYGYTF. This chain links TRBV27 with TRBJ1-2, with TRBD1 matching 9 bases. The CDR3 covers 16 residues. Germline V CDR1 and CDR2: MNHEY, SMNVEV (reference sequence). After removal of 5 bases from V and 4 bases from J, the junction contained 11 bases not matched to a gene.

The V gene is TRBV27, the J gene TRBJ2-3, with TRBD2 matching over 14 bases. Germline CDR1 reads MNHEY; CDR2 reads SMNVEV (reference sequence). The CDR3 is 16 residues long. V dropped 4 bases and J dropped 5; count of bases not matched to a gene: 5. The DNA for the CDR3 is TGTGCCAGCAGTTCTCGACTAGCGGGAGGGCAAGATACGCAGTATTTT. Encoded protein: CASSSRLAGGQDTQYF.

V usage is TRBV29-1 and J usage is TRBJ2-1; 8 bases agree with TRBD1. Germline loops: CDR1 SQVTM, CDR2 ANQGSEA. V dropped 6 bases and J dropped 3; count of bases not matched to a gene: 7. This CDR3 contains 14 residues. The CDR3 is CSVSAQGDYNEQFF. CDR3 bases: TGCAGCGTCTCGGCACAGGGGGACTACAATGAGCAGTTCTTC.

V gene TRBV6-1 combines with J gene TRBJ1-5; perhaps TRBD1 as D (6 bases). The length of the CDR3 is 15 residues. The V end was cut by 5 bases, the J end by 7 bases, with 18 bases between. From germline, CDR1 is MNHNS and CDR2 SASEGT. The CDR3, as DNA: TGTGCCAGCAGTACTCCAGGGGCCGCGGGCCAGCCCCAGCATTTT. Amino acid sequence: CASSTPGAAGQPQHF.